The next 15 T cell receptor beta chains were all read from a single sample in a study of T cells in Graves' hyperthyroidism and ophthalmopathy. The investigators amplified TCR beta CDR3 regions from RNA transcripts. First-round RT-PCR targeting the TCR CDR3 was performed with the HTBI primer set. TCRdb passed the multiplex PCR reads through MiXCR, listing each CDR3 protein once. The sample lists 400,000 to 500,000 distinct CDR3 sequences, roughly 15% seen once, with approximately 5.3% in the top ten. Sequenced: blood. These receptors came from a woman under 30 with Graves' hyperthyroidism.

This clonotype came up many times. The chain joins TRBV27 to TRBJ1-2, with D possibly matching TRBD1 (5 bases). CDR1 is MNHEY, CDR2 SMNVEV, per germline (reference sequence). The germline V and J ends were trimmed by 4 bases and 1 base, with 13 bases remaining between them. CDR3 length: 15 residues. CDR3 loop: CASSSGLNRNYGYTF. DNA for the CDR3: TGTGCCAGCAGTTCGGGACTGAATCGTAACTATGGCTACACCTTC.

As concerns this clonotype: A much larger clone lies one base from this, so it may be a read error. The rearrangement uses TRBV7-2 and TRBJ2-2, with D perhaps TRBD2 (6 bases). Germline lookup yields CDR1 SGHTA and CDR2 FQGNSA. The CDR3 loop spans 14 amino acids. Trimming stripped 7 bases from V and 4 bases from J, with 13 bases between. The CDR3 spells CASTRGGTTGELFF. The CDR3 bases are TGTGCCAGCACGAGGGGCGGGACCACCGGGGAGCTGTTTTTT.

This clonotype occurred many times. This chain uses TRBV2 with TRBJ1-1, with D maybe TRBD1 (6 bases). The length of the CDR3 is 12 residues. V gave up 6 bases and J gave up 1 base, with 6 bases separating them. Germline CDR1 SNHLY, CDR2 FYNNEI. CDR3: CASRDRNTEAFF. The CDR3 DNA sequence: TGTGCCAGCAGGGACAGGAACACTGAAGCTTTCTTT.

About this clonotype itself: A single base separates this from a much larger clone, so it may be a read error. The chain has TRBV10-3 and TRBJ2-7, with a possible D match to TRBD1 (6 bases). The CDR3 extends over 12 amino acids. Trimming cost V 3 bases and J 7 bases, with 10 bases left between them. The germline CDR1 and CDR2 sequences are ENHRY and SYGVKD. The CDR3 loop is CAISDGGNEQYF. CDR3 bases: TGTGCCATCAGTGATGGGGGCAATGAGCAGTACTTC.

A few counts support this clonotype. The chain employs TRBV19 and TRBJ1-3; 8 nucleotides align to TRBD1. Unmatched junction bases numbered 11, after V lost 3 bases and J lost 4 bases. The CDR3 has 17 amino acids. The germline V gene has CDR1 LNHDA and CDR2 SQIVND (reference sequence). CDR3 nucleotides: TGTGCCAGTAGTATCTCCGGGACAGGCGGCGTGGGAAACACCATATATTTT. Protein sequence: CASSISGTGGVGNTIYF.

This clonotype was seen repeatedly, ten times or more. The chain is built from TRBV11-2 and TRBJ2-7, with a tentative D call TRBD1 (6 bases). Germline V gene data show CDR1 as SGHAT and CDR2 as FQNNGV. The germline V and J ends were trimmed by 1 base and 2 bases, with 9 bases remaining between them. The CDR3 is 14 amino acids. CDR3: CASSLGTDAYEQYF. The CDR3 DNA sequence: TGTGCCAGCAGCTTAGGGACAGACGCCTACGAGCAGTACTTC.

The chain employs TRBV4-2 and TRBJ2-7; 12 positions agree with TRBD2. J lost 0 bases, V lost 3 bases, and 3 bases had no gene match. This CDR3 is built from 16 residues. Germline V gene lookup returns CDR1 LGHNA and CDR2 YNFKEQ. CDR3: CASSHSTSGSSYEQYF. CDR3 DNA: TGTGCCAGCAGCCATTCGACTAGCGGGAGCTCCTACGAGCAGTACTTC.

A note on this clonotype: With a much larger clone just one base away, this may be a read error. The rearrangement uses TRBV2 and TRBJ2-2; TRBD1 matches 9 bases. CDR1 and CDR2 (germline): SNHLY, FYNNEI. V was pared by 4 bases and J by 5 bases, with 5 bases of the junction left unmatched. The CDR3 runs to 15 residues. The CDR3, as DNA: TGTGCCAGCAGTGGACAGACAGGGGGAACCGGGGAGCTGTTTTTT. Residues: CASSGQTGGTGELFF.

This clonotype has at least ten counts. V gene TRBV20-1 combines with J gene TRBJ2-3, with D unresolved. V lost 0 bases to trimming and J lost 5 bases, with 9 bases between them. Germline CDR1 DFQATT, CDR2 SNEGSKA (reference sequence). The CDR3 runs 13 residues. The CDR3 DNA reads as TGCAGTGCTAGAGACCCGGCTAAAGATACGCAGTATTTT. It codes for CSARDPAKDTQYF.

This clonotype was picked up many times. The V call is TRBV30, the J call TRBJ2-5; weak D call: TRBD2 (5 bases). Germline V gives CDR1 GTSNPN, CDR2 SVGIG (reference sequence). V was cut by 2 bases and J by 5 bases, with 12 bases left in between. This CDR3 has 13 amino acids. CDR3 protein: CAWSPSFLETQYF. The CDR3 region has the DNA TGTGCCTGGAGTCCTAGCTTTTTGGAGACCCAGTACTTC.

The chain is built from TRBV6-1 and TRBJ1-1; D may be TRBD1 (6 bases). V lost 6 bases and J lost 2, with 10 bases in between. This CDR3 contains 13 residues. CDR1 and CDR2 (germline): MNHNS, SASEGT. The CDR3 sequence is CASSRDINTEAFF. In DNA form, the CDR3 reads TGTGCCAGCAGCCGGGACATAAACACTGAAGCTTTCTTT.

The V gene is TRBV20-1, the J gene TRBJ1-6; D unresolved. The CDR3 consists of 13 residues. Germline CDR1 and CDR2: DFQATT and SNEGSKA (reference sequence). The germline V and J ends were trimmed by 6 bases and 5 bases, with 11 bases remaining between them. The CDR3 here is CSAGSRNNSPLHF. The CDR3 DNA is TGCAGTGCCGGGAGTCGGAATAATTCACCCCTCCACTTT.

The CDR3 loop reads CASRTGTGLNTEAFF. CDR3 coding DNA: TGCGCCAGCCGGACCGGGACAGGGTTGAACACTGAAGCTTTCTTT. The chain links TRBV5-1 to TRBJ1-1; 9 bases align to TRBD1. The CDR3 spans 15 residues. Trimming at V came to 7 bases and at J to 0 bases, leaving 7 bases not matched to a gene. Germline-derived CDR1 and CDR2 are SGHRS and YFSETQ.

This clonotype turned up a few times. A single base separates this from a much larger clone, so it may be a read error. This chain uses TRBV2 with TRBJ1-4; D is uncertain. The CDR3 runs 16 residues. Trimming removed 5 bases at V and 8 bases at J, with 21 bases between. Per germline, CDR1 SNHLY and CDR2 FYNNEI. The CDR3, as DNA: TGTGCCAGCAGTCGGGCAGGACCTCCTCGACAAGAAAAACTGTTTTTT. Translated: CASSRAGPPRQEKLFF.

This clonotype has only a few counts. This chain uses TRBV6-1 with TRBJ2-2; 10 bases fit TRBD1. J gave up 3 bases and V 5 bases, and 6 bases lay outside the gene matches. Germline loops: CDR1 MNHNS, CDR2 SASEGT. The CDR3 runs 16 residues. In nucleotides, the CDR3 is TGTGCCAGCAGTACAAGACAGGGGGCAGACACCGGGGAGCTGTTTTTT. Translating it yields CASSTRQGADTGELFF.